Below are 12 T cell receptor beta chains sequenced from a single sample in a study of cytomegalovirus exposure and HLA in healthy donors. PCR employed 60 Vbeta and 13 Jbeta primers. The data were produced by immunoSEQ multiplex PCR, yet TCRdb's version contains in-frame clones alone and is incomplete. Among about 120,000 clones, 60% to 80% were seen once, and the ten largest hold around 4.9%. The sample was PBMCs. The receptors here all came from a man aged 50 to 59 in good health and CMV-seropositive.

This chain connects TRBV7-9 to TRBJ2-5, with D perhaps TRBD1 (6 bases). The last part of the DNA fits TRBJ2-7 better; the J call may be wrong. The CDR3 length is 13 residues. Looked up from germline, CDR1 is SEHNR and CDR2 is FQNEAQ (reference sequence). CDR3 residues: CASSQGIGYEQYF. CDR3 in DNA: TGTGCCAGCAGTCAGGGGATAGGCTACGAGCAGTACTTC.

This clone was detected a few times. The V gene is TRBV6-5, the J gene TRBJ1-4; no reliable D call. Looked up from germline, CDR1 is MNHEY and CDR2 is SVGAGI. The CDR3 covers 15 residues. The germline V and J ends were trimmed by 2 bases and 5 bases, with 12 bases remaining between them. The CDR3 spells CASSYGREKNEKLFF. Here the CDR3 DNA reads TGTGCCAGCAGTTACGGACGGGAAAAAAATGAAAAACTGTTTTTT.

The V and J genes are TRBV7-2 and TRBJ2-3; 10 positions match TRBD2. Germline CDR1 SGHTA, CDR2 FQGNSA. The CDR3 is 16 residues long. With V trimmed by 4 bases and J by 4 bases, 8 bases remained unmatched. CDR3 region: CASSSPGLASADTQYF. The CDR3 nucleotides read TGTGCCAGCAGCTCCCCGGGACTAGCGAGCGCAGATACGCAGTATTTT.

This chain uses TRBV5-1 with TRBJ2-2; TRBD2 agrees at 11 bases. V lost 0 bases to trimming and J lost 7 bases; unmatched junction nucleotides: 8. There are 17 residues in the CDR3. Looked up from germline, CDR1 is SGHRS and CDR2 is YFSETQ. CDR3 loop: CASSLAHLAGGIGELFF. The CDR3 coding sequence is TGCGCCAGCAGCTTGGCGCACCTAGCGGGAGGAATCGGGGAGCTGTTTTTT.

The chain combines TRBV15 with TRBJ1-1, with D possibly TRBD1 on 5 matching bases. Between the trimmed V and J ends, which lost 4 bases and 3 bases, there was a span of 9 bases. CDR1 and CDR2 (germline): LNHNV, YYDKDF (reference sequence). This CDR3 spans 13 amino acids. CDR3 DNA: TGTGCCACCAGCAAAGGGGCGGACACTGAAGCTTTCTTT. It is translated as CATSKGADTEAFF.

The CDR3 DNA sequence: TGCGCCAGCAGCTCGCGACAGGGGCTGAACACTGAAGCTTTCTTT. Translating it yields CASSSRQGLNTEAFF. This sequence joins TRBV5-1 and TRBJ1-1; TRBD1 aligns across 8 bases. The V segment lost 3 bases and the J segment 0 bases; nucleotides outside the gene matches: 4. This CDR3 has 15 amino acids. Germline CDR1 is SGHRS and CDR2 is YFSETQ. The variable domain in full, completed from reference TRBV5-1 and TRBJ1-1, reads KAGVTQTPRYLIKTRGQQVTLSCSPISGHRSVSWYQQTPGQGLQFLFEYFSETQRNKGNFPGRFSGRQFSNSRSEMNVSTLELGDSALYLCASSSRQGLNTEAFFGQGTRLTVV.

The V gene is TRBV19, the J gene TRBJ1-4; TRBD1 aligns across 9 bases. The V segment lost 4 bases and the J segment 4 bases; nucleotides outside the gene matches: 10. Germline V gene sequence: CDR1 LNHDA, CDR2 SQIVND (reference sequence). The CDR3 covers 17 residues. CDR3 region: CASSRTGARALNEKLFF. The CDR3 DNA follows: TGTGCCAGTAGTAGGACAGGGGCTCGAGCCCTTAATGAAAAACTGTTTTTT.

Here the CDR3 reads CASSPRQNSYGYTF. The DNA for the CDR3 is TGTGCCAGCAGCCCCAGACAGAACTCCTATGGCTACACCTTC. This sequence joins TRBV9 and TRBJ1-2, with D possibly TRBD1 on 5 matching bases. Trimming took 4 bases from V and 4 from J, leaving 14 bases between them. Germline CDR1 reads SGDLS; CDR2 reads YYNGEE. This CDR3 has 14 amino acids.

This sequence joins TRBV5-4 and TRBJ1-2; D uncertain. In germline, CDR1 is SGHNT, CDR2 YYREEE (reference sequence). The length of the CDR3 is 12 residues. V lost 0 bases to trimming and J lost 4 bases, with 4 bases between them. CDR3 residues: CASSLDSYGYTF. CDR3 DNA sequence: TGTGCCAGCAGCTTGGACAGCTATGGCTACACCTTC.

The V call is TRBV5-1, the J call TRBJ1-2, with a weak D call TRBD1 (6 bases). CDR3 length equals 14 residues. Germline CDR1 reads SGHRS; CDR2 reads YFSETQ. Trimming removed 2 bases from V and 4 bases from J, with 12 bases in between. The CDR3 protein is CASSFSGEGYGYTF. CDR3 DNA: TGCGCCAGCAGCTTTTCAGGGGAGGGCTATGGCTACACCTTC.

The chain combines TRBV5-4 with TRBJ2-2; D gene ambiguous. The CDR3 sequence is 15 residues long. The V and J ends lost 2 bases and 0 bases respectively, with 8 bases between them. Looked up from germline, CDR1 is SGHNT and CDR2 is YYREEE (reference sequence). CDR3 bases: TGTGCCAGCAGCTTCAGCGTTACGAACACCGGGGAGCTGTTTTTT. Translating gives CASSFSVTNTGELFF.

Note on this clone: At one end, the junction sequence differs from germline, possibly due to a read error. The chain is built from TRBV6-1 and TRBJ2-7, with 12 positions matching TRBD2. The CDR3 covers 15 residues. Germline CDR1 and CDR2: MNHNS and SASEGT. CDR3 amino acids: CASIEGLAGSYEQYF. In nucleotides, the CDR3 is TGTGCCAGCATTGAAGGACTAGCGGGATCCTACGAGCAGTACTTC.